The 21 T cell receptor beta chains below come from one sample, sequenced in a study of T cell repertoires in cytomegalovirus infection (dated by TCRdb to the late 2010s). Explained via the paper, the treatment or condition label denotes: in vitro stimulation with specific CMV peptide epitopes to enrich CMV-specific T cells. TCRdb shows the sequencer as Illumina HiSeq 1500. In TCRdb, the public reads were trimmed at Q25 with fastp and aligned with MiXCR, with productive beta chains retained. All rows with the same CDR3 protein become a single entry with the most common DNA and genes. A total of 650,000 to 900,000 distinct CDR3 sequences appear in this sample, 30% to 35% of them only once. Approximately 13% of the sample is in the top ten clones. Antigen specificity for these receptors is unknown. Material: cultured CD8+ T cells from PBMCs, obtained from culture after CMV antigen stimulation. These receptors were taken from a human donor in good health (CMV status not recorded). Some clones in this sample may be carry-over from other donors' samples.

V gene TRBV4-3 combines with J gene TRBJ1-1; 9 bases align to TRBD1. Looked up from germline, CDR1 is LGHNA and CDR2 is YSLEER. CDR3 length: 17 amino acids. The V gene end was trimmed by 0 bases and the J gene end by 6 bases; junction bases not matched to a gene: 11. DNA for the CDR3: TGCGCCAGCAGCCAAGATTTGTCGACAGGGGGGGGCTCTGAAGCTTTCTTT. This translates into CASSQDLSTGGGSEAFF.

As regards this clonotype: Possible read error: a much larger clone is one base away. The DNA for the CDR3 is TGTGCCAGCAGCCCCCACACAAACTATGAGCAGTTCTTC. It translates to CASSPHTNYEQFF. V and J are TRBV7-8 and TRBJ2-1; D ambiguous. Looked up from germline, CDR1 is SGHVS and CDR2 is FQNEAQ. This CDR3 spans 13 amino acids. V was pared by 5 bases and J by 8 bases, with 13 bases between.

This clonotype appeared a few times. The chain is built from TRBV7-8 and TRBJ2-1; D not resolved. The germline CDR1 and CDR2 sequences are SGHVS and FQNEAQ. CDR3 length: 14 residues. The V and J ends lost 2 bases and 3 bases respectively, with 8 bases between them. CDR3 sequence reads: CASSLNGFYNEQFF. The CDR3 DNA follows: TGTGCCAGCAGCTTAAACGGGTTCTACAATGAGCAGTTCTTC.

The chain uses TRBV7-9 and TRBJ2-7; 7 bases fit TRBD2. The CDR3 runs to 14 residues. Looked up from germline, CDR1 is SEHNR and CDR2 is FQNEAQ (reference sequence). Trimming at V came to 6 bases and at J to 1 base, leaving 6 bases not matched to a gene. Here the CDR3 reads CASRGGEGSYEQYV. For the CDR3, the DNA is TGTGCCAGCAGGGGGGGGGAGGGGTCCTACGAGCAGTACGTC.

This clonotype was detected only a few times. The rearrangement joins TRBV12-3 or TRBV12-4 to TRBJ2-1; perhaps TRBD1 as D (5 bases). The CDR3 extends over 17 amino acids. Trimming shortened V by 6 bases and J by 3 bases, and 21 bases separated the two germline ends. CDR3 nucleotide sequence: TGTGCCAGCAGCTTGCATGGTTCAGGGAAAAGCTACAATGAGCAGTTCTTC. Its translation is CASSLHGSGKSYNEQFF.

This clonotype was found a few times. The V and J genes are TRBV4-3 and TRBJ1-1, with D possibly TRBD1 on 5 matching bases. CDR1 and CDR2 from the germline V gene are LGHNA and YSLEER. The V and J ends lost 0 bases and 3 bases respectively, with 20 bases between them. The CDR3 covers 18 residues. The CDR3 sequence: CASSQDLPIRTRHTEAFF. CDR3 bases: TGCGCCAGCAGCCAAGATCTTCCTATCCGGACAAGGCACACTGAAGCTTTCTTT.

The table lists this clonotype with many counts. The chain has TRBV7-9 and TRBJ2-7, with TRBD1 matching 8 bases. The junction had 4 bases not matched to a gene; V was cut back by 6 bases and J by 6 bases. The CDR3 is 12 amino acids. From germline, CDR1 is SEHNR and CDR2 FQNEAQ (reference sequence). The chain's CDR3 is CASSPDRAEQYF. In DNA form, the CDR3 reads TGTGCCAGCAGTCCGGACAGGGCCGAGCAGTACTTC. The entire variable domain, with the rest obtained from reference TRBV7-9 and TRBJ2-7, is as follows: DTGVSQNPRHKITKRGQNVTFRCDPISEHNRLYWYRQTLGQGPEFLTYFQNEAQLEKSRLLSDRFSAERPKGSFSTLEIQRTEQGDSAMYLCASSPDRAEQYFGPGTRLTVT.

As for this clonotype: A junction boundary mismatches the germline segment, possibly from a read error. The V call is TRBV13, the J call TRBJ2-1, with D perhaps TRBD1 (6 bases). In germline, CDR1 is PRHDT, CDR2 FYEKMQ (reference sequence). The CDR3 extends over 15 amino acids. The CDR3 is CASSLGQRYLGEQFF. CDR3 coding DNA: TGTGCCAGCAGTTTAGGACAGAGATACCTAGGTGAGCAGTTCTTC.

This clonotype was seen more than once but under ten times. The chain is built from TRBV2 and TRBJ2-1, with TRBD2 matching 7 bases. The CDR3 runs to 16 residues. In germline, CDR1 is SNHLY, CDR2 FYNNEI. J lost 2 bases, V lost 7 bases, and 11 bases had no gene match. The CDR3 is CASMEVGGGPYNEQFF. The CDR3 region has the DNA TGTGCCAGCATGGAAGTGGGGGGGGGTCCCTACAATGAGCAGTTCTTC.

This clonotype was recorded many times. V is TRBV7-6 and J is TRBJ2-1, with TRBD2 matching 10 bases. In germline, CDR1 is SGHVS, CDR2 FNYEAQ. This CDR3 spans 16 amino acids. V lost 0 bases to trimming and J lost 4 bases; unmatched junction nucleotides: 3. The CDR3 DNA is TGTGCCAGCAGCTTAGCGTCTAGCGGGGGATACAATGAGCAGTTCTTC. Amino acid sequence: CASSLASSGGYNEQFF.

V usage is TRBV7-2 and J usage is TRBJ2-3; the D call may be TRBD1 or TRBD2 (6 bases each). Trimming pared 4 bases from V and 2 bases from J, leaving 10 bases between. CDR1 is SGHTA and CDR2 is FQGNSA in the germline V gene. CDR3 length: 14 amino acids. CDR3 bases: TGTGCCAGCAGCTCTTGGGGGGCCACAGATACGCAGTATTTT. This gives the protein CASSSWGATDTQYF.

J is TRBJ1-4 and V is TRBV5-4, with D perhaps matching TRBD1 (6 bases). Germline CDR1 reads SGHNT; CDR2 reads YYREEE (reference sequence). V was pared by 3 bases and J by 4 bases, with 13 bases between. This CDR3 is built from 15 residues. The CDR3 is CASSSKGDGNEKLFF. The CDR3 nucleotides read TGTGCCAGCAGCTCGAAGGGGGATGGTAATGAAAAACTGTTTTTT.

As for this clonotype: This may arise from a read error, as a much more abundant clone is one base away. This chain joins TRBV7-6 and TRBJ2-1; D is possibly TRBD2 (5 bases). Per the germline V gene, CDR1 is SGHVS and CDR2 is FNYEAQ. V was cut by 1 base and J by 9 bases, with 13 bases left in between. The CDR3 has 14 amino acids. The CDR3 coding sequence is TGTGCCAGCAGCTTAGTTGGCGAGGGCGGTGAGCAGTTCTTC. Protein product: CASSLVGEGGEQFF.

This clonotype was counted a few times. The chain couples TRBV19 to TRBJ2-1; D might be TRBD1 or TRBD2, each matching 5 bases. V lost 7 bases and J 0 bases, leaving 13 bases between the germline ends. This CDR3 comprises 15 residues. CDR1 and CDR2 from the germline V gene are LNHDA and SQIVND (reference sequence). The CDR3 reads CASKAGTSSYNEQFF. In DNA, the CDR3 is TGTGCCAGTAAGGCAGGGACGAGCTCCTACAATGAGCAGTTCTTC.

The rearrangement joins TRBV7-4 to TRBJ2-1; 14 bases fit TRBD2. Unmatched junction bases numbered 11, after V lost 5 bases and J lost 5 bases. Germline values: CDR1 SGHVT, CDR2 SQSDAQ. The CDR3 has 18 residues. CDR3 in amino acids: CASSLKTLGLAGDNEQFF. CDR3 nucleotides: TGTGCCAGCAGCCTAAAAACCCTGGGACTAGCGGGAGACAATGAGCAGTTCTTC.

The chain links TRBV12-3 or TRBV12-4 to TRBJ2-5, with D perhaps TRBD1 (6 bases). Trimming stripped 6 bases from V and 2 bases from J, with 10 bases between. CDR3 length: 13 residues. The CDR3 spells CASSRDIQETQYF. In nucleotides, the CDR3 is TGTGCCAGCAGCAGGGACATACAAGAGACCCAGTACTTC.

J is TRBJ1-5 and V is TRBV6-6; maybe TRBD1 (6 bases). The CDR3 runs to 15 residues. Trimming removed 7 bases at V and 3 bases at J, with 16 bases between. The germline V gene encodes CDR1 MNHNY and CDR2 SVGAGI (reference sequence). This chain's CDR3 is CASTDIGQHNQPQHF. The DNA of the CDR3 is TGTGCCAGCACCGATATAGGACAGCACAATCAGCCCCAGCATTTT.

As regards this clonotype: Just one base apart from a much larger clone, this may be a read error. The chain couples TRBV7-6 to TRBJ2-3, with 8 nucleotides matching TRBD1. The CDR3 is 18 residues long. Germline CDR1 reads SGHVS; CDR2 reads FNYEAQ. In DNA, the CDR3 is TGTGCCAGCAACTTACGCCTTAACCGGGACAGGAGCACAGATACGCAGTATTTT. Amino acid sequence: CASNLRLNRDRSTDTQYF.

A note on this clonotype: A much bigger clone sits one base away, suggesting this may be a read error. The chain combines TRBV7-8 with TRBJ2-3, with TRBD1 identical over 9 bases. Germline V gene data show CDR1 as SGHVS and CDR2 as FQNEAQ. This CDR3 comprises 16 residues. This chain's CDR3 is CVSSRPDRGFSDTQYF. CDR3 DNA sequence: TGTGTCAGCAGCAGACCGGACAGGGGTTTTTCGGATACGCAGTATTTT.

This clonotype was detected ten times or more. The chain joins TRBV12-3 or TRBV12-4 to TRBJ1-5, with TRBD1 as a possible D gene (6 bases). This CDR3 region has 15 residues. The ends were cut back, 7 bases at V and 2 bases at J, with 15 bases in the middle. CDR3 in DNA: TGTGCCAGCACAAACACAGGGATGGGCAATCAGCCCCAGCATTTT. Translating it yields CASTNTGMGNQPQHF.

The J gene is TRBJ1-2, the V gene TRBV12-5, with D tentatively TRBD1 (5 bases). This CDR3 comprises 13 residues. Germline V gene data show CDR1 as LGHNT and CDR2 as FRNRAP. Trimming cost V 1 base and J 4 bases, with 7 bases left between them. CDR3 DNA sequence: TGTGCTAGTGGTTTGGACAGGAGCTATGGCTACACCTTC. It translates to CASGLDRSYGYTF.